Shown below are 25 T cell receptor beta chains from a single sample sequenced in a study of long-term antiretroviral therapy in people with HIV. Runs used v3.0 of the immunoSEQ assay and were done at survey level. Assay: immunoSEQ multiplex PCR; the TCRdb copy retains only in-frame clones and omits some. The table records about 20,000 clones, around four fifths of them present only once. The material sequenced was unsorted PBMCs, taken 1.2 years after starting antiretroviral therapy. These receptors were taken from a woman aged 40 to 50 with HIV.

This clone occurred once. The genes are TRBV19 and TRBJ2-7; the match to TRBD1 covers 11 bases. CDR1 and CDR2 from the germline V gene are LNHDA and SQIVND (reference sequence). Losses at the gene ends were 4 bases for V and 3 bases for J; bases not matched to a gene: 2. The CDR3 runs to 14 residues. The CDR3 here is CASSTGTGGYEQYF. CDR3 coding DNA: TGTGCCAGTAGTACCGGGACAGGGGGCTACGAGCAGTACTTC.

The CDR3 coding sequence is TGTGCCAGCAGCTTTAAGTGGGACTACCAGGATGTAACTGACAATGAGCAGTTCTTC. Amino acids: CASSFKWDYQDVTDNEQFF. The V gene is TRBV7-9, the J gene TRBJ2-1, with TRBD2 matching 7 bases. Trimming cost V 3 bases and J 5 bases; bases outside gene matches: 19. CDR1 and CDR2 (germline): SEHNR, FQNEAQ (reference sequence). This CDR3 contains 19 residues.

By share, this clone ranks as large (0.1 to 1%). V usage is TRBV2 and J usage is TRBJ2-5; 7 bases fit TRBD2. V dropped 7 bases and J dropped 3; count of bases not matched to a gene: 11. Germline CDR1 SNHLY, CDR2 FYNNEI. There are 15 residues in the CDR3. CDR3 region: CASMGGRAGEETQYF. The CDR3 region has the DNA TGTGCCAGCATGGGGGGGAGGGCCGGGGAAGAGACCCAGTACTTC.

This chain joins TRBV28 and TRBJ2-7, with D possibly matching TRBD1 (5 bases). This CDR3 contains 14 residues. Germline values: CDR1 MDHEN, CDR2 SYDVKM. Trimming left V 7 bases short and J 5 bases short, with 18 bases between. Here the CDR3 reads CASIGPRAKDEQYF. CDR3 coding DNA: TGTGCCAGCATCGGGCCCAGGGCTAAGGACGAGCAGTACTTC.

J is TRBJ1-1 and V is TRBV2; 9 nucleotides agree with TRBD1. CDR3 size: 14 residues. Germline V gene sequence: CDR1 SNHLY, CDR2 FYNNEI. The V segment lost 5 bases and the J segment 2 bases; nucleotides outside the gene matches: 3. The CDR3 DNA follows: TGTGCCAGCAGTTCACAGGGGGCTAACACTGAAGCTTTCTTT. This encodes CASSSQGANTEAFF.

The V gene is TRBV7-8, the J gene TRBJ2-2, with D unclear. Germline loops: CDR1 SGHVS, CDR2 FQNEAQ. This CDR3 comprises 12 residues. V lost 1 base and J lost 8, with 5 bases in between. The CDR3 region is CASSLERGELFF. CDR3 sequence (DNA): TGTGCCAGCAGCTTAGAGCGAGGGGAGCTGTTTTTT.

The chain couples TRBV11-2 to TRBJ2-7; TRBD1 agrees at 8 bases. V lost 3 bases, J lost 3 bases, and 10 bases stayed unmatched. The CDR3 spans 16 residues. Germline loops: CDR1 SGHAT, CDR2 FQNNGV. The CDR3 coding sequence is TGTGCCAGCAGCTTGGATGCAGGGGGCGCAGACTACGAGCAGTACTTC. This sequence encodes CASSLDAGGADYEQYF.

V gene TRBV18 combines with J gene TRBJ1-1; no definite D call. Germline-derived CDR1 and CDR2 are KGHSH and LQKENI. V was trimmed by 1 base and J by 4 bases, leaving 4 bases between them. The CDR3 covers 12 residues. As DNA, the CDR3 is TGTGCCAGCTCACCACAGAGCACTGAAGCTTTCTTT. Translated, it gives CASSPQSTEAFF.

This clone has more than one count but fewer than ten. The CDR3 bases are TGTGCCAGCAGCCGAGCGGGTATCCGTCGGTACAATGAGCAGTTCTTC. Its protein product is CASSRAGIRRYNEQFF. The chain uses TRBV5-6 and TRBJ2-1, with D perhaps TRBD2 (6 bases). The CDR3 contains 16 residues. Per the germline V gene, CDR1 is SGHDT and CDR2 is YYEEEE. The V end was cut by 4 bases, the J end by 4 bases, with 18 bases between. Filled out from reference TRBV5-6 and TRBJ2-1, the complete variable domain reads DAGVTQSPTHLIKTRGQQVTLRCSPKSGHDTVSWYQQALGQGPQFIFQYYEEEERQRGNFPDRFSGHQFPNYSSELNVNALLLGDSALYLCASSRAGIRRYNEQFFGPGTRLTVL.

The chain joins TRBV14 to TRBJ1-3; D may be TRBD1 (6 bases). The CDR3 runs 16 residues. The V end lost 4 bases, the J end lost 0 bases, and 13 bases lay between the germline ends. CDR1 and CDR2 from the germline V gene are SGHDN and FVKESK. The CDR3 sequence is CASSPRTGFSGNTIYF. DNA for the CDR3: TGTGCCAGCAGCCCCCGTACAGGGTTCTCTGGAAACACCATATATTTT. The entire variable domain, with the rest obtained from reference TRBV14 and TRBJ1-3, is as follows: EAGVTQFPSHSVIEKGQTVTLRCDPISGHDNLYWYRRVMGKEIKFLLHFVKESKQDESGMPNNRFLAERTGGTYSTLKVQPAELEDSGVYFCASSPRTGFSGNTIYFGEGSWLTVV.

This chain links TRBV4-1 with TRBJ2-2; D not certain. CDR1 and CDR2 from the germline V gene are MGHRA and YSYEKL. The CDR3 is 12 residues long. V was cut by 1 base and J by 8 bases, with 5 bases left in between. CDR3 in DNA: TGCGCCAGCAGCCAAGCTCCGGGGGAGCTGTTTTTT. Its translation is CASSQAPGELFF.

The gene calls are TRBV7-8 and TRBJ2-3, with 9 bases aligning to TRBD1. The CDR3 extends over 13 amino acids. Germline lookup yields CDR1 SGHVS and CDR2 FQNEAQ. The V segment lost 5 bases and the J segment 5 bases; nucleotides outside the gene matches: 2. CDR3: CASSKGQGDTQYF. The CDR3, as DNA: TGTGCCAGCAGCAAGGGACAGGGAGATACGCAGTATTTT.

There are a few counts of this clone. V and J are TRBV5-8 and TRBJ1-2, with 7 bases matching TRBD1. The CDR3 consists of 14 residues. Germline V gives CDR1 SGHTS, CDR2 YDEGEE. V dropped 5 bases and J dropped 2; count of bases not matched to a gene: 6. CDR3 DNA: TGTGCCAGCAGTCCCAAACAGGGGAACTATGGCTACACCTTC. It is translated as CASSPKQGNYGYTF.

V gene TRBV7-9 combines with J gene TRBJ2-7, with a tentative D call TRBD1 (6 bases). Germline CDR1 is SEHNR and CDR2 is FQNEAQ (reference sequence). The CDR3 is 14 amino acids. V lost 1 base and J 3 bases, leaving 10 bases between the germline ends. This chain's CDR3 is CASSLVAGVYEQYF. CDR3 nucleotide sequence: TGTGCCAGCAGCTTAGTCGCAGGGGTCTACGAGCAGTACTTC. Complete variable domain (other parts from reference TRBV7-9 and TRBJ2-7): DTGVSQNPRHKITKRGQNVTFRCDPISEHNRLYWYRQTLGQGPEFLTYFQNEAQLEKSRLLSDRFSAERPKGSFSTLEIQRTEQGDSAMYLCASSLVAGVYEQYFGPGTRLTVT.

The genes are TRBV9 and TRBJ2-3, with D hard to call. CDR1 and CDR2 (germline): SGDLS, YYNGEE. The CDR3 extends over 15 amino acids. Trimming took off 0 bases at V and 3 bases at J, with 11 bases between the two ends. The CDR3 reads CASSVEGPHTDTQYF. DNA of the CDR3: TGTGCCAGCAGCGTAGAGGGCCCCCATACAGATACGCAGTATTTT.

V usage is TRBV27 and J usage is TRBJ1-1; D is unclear. Germline V gives CDR1 MNHEY, CDR2 SMNVEV (reference sequence). This CDR3 is built from 14 residues. The ends were cut back, 6 bases at V and 0 bases at J, with 11 bases in the middle. DNA of the CDR3: TGTGCCAGCAGCTTGACAAATTTGAACACTGAAGCTTTCTTT. As protein: CASSLTNLNTEAFF.

J is TRBJ2-1 and V is TRBV29-1, with 7 bases fitting TRBD1. The V segment lost 0 bases and the J segment 3 bases; nucleotides outside the gene matches: 2. The CDR3 length is 14 residues. The germline V gene encodes CDR1 SQVTM and CDR2 ANQGSEA. CDR3 DNA: TGCAGCGTTGAAGAAAGGGGGCTCTACAATGAGCAGTTCTTC. Amino acid sequence: CSVEERGLYNEQFF.

In DNA, the CDR3 is TGTGCCAGCAGCTTGGGGATCCGCGAGCAGTACTTC. As protein: CASSLGIREQYF. The rearrangement links TRBV5-6 to TRBJ2-7; D gene ambiguous. This CDR3 contains 12 residues. The germline gives CDR1 SGHDT, CDR2 YYEEEE. Trimming left V 0 bases short and J 6 bases short, with 7 bases between.

V is TRBV19 and J is TRBJ2-7; D unresolved. The CDR3 has 13 residues. V was clipped by 3 bases and J by 3 bases, with 9 bases between them. Germline V CDR1 and CDR2: LNHDA, SQIVND (reference sequence). Here the CDR3 reads CASSISLGYEQYF. Here the CDR3 DNA reads TGTGCCAGTAGTATTTCGTTGGGCTACGAGCAGTACTTC.

The chain couples TRBV5-1 to TRBJ2-5, with unresolved D. Trimming removed 4 bases from V and 2 bases from J, with 6 bases in between. Looked up from germline, CDR1 is SGHRS and CDR2 is YFSETQ. This CDR3 comprises 12 residues. The CDR3 is CASSVPQETQYF. CDR3 sequence (DNA): TGCGCCAGCAGCGTACCTCAAGAGACCCAGTACTTC.

This sequence joins TRBV27 and TRBJ2-5; a weak D match, TRBD2 (5 bases). The CDR3 contains 14 residues. Germline CDR1 reads MNHEY; CDR2 reads SMNVEV (reference sequence). Trimming stripped 1 base from V and 5 bases from J, with 11 bases between. CDR3: CASSLLRASETQYF. CDR3 sequence (DNA): TGTGCCAGCAGTTTATTGCGGGCGAGTGAGACCCAGTACTTC.

The V and J genes are TRBV27 and TRBJ1-2; a weak D match, TRBD1 (6 bases). V was cut by 0 bases and J by 8 bases, with 13 bases left in between. CDR3 length: 14 amino acids. The germline V gene has CDR1 MNHEY and CDR2 SMNVEV (reference sequence). CDR3 sequence (DNA): TGTGCCAGCAGTTTATCGTCCGGGGGCGGCGGCTACACCTTC. Translating it yields CASSLSSGGGGYTF.

The chain is built from TRBV27 and TRBJ2-7; 7 bases match TRBD2. J gave up 3 bases and V 3 bases, and 8 bases lay outside the gene matches. The CDR3 consists of 15 residues. CDR1 is MNHEY and CDR2 is SMNVEV in the germline V gene (reference sequence). CDR3 residues: CASSLGASGFYEQYF. CDR3 sequence (DNA): TGTGCCAGCAGTTTGGGAGCTAGCGGCTTCTACGAGCAGTACTTC.

Judged by abundance, this clone is medium-sized. The V call is TRBV28, the J call TRBJ2-2, with no clear D. V shed 7 bases and J shed 6 bases, with 3 bases lying between them. The CDR3 covers 10 residues. Germline V gives CDR1 MDHEN, CDR2 SYDVKM. The CDR3 is CASIPGELFF. For the CDR3, the DNA is TGTGCCAGCATTCCCGGGGAGCTGTTTTTT. The full variable domain, completed using reference TRBV28 and TRBJ2-2, is DVKVTQSSRYLVKRTGEKVFLECVQDMDHENMFWYRQDPGLGLRLIYFSYDVKMKEKGDIPEGYSVSREKKERFSLILESASTNQTSMYLCASIPGELFFGEGSRLTVL.

The chain joins TRBV7-6 to TRBJ2-7, with 10 bases aligning to TRBD1. The CDR3 consists of 15 residues. The germline V gene has CDR1 SGHVS and CDR2 FNYEAQ. Losses at the gene ends were 1 base for V and 4 bases for J; bases not matched to a gene: 4. The CDR3 is CASSLGDRGGYEQYF. In DNA, the CDR3 is TGTGCCAGCAGCTTAGGGGACAGGGGTGGATACGAGCAGTACTTC.